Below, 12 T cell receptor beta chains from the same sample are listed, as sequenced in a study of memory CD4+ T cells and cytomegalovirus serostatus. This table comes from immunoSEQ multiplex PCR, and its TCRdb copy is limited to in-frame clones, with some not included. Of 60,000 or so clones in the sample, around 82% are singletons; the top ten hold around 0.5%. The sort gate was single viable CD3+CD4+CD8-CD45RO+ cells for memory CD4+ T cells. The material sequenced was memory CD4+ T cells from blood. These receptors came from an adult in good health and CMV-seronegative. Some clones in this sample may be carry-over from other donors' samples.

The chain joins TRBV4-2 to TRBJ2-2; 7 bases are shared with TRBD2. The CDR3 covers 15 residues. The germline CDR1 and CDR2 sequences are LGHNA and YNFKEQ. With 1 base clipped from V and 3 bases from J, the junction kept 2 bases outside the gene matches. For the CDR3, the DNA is TGTGCCAGCAGCCAAGGACTAGCCGACACCGGGGAGCTGTTTTTT. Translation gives CASSQGLADTGELFF.

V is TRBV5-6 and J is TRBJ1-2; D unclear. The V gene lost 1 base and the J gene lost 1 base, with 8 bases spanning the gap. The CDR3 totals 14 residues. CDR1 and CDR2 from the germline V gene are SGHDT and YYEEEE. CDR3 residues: CASSLFPFNYGYTF. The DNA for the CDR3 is TGTGCCAGCAGCTTGTTTCCGTTTAACTATGGCTACACCTTC.

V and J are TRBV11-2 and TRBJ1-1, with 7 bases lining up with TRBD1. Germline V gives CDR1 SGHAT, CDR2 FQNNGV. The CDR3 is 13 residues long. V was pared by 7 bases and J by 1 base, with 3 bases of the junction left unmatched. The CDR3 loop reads CASTRTGNTEAFF. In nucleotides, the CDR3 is TGTGCCAGCACCCGGACAGGGAACACTGAAGCTTTCTTT.

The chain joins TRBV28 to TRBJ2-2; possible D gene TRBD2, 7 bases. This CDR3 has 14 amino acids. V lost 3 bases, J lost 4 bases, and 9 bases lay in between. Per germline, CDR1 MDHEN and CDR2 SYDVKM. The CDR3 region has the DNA TGTGCCAGCAGTTTCGCGGGGGCCACCGGGGAGCTGTTTTTT. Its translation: CASSFAGATGELFF.

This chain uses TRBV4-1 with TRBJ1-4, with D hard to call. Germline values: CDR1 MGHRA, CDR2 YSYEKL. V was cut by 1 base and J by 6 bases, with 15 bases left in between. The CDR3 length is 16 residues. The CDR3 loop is CASSQGVGRRHEKLFF. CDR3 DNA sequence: TGCGCCAGCAGCCAAGGGGTAGGACGAAGGCATGAAAAACTGTTTTTT.

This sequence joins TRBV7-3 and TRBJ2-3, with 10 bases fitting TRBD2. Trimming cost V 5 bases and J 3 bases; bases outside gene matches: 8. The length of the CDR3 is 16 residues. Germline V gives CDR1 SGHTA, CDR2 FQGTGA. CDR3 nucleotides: TGTGCCAGCAGCCCTATAGCGGGGGGACGGACAGATACGCAGTATTTT. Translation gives CASSPIAGGRTDTQYF. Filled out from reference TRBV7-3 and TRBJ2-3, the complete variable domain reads GAGVSQTPSNKVTEKGKYVELRCDPISGHTALYWYRQSLGQGPEFLIYFQGTGAADDSGLPNDRFFAVRPEGSVSTLKIQRTERGDSAVYLCASSPIAGGRTDTQYFGPGTRLTVL.

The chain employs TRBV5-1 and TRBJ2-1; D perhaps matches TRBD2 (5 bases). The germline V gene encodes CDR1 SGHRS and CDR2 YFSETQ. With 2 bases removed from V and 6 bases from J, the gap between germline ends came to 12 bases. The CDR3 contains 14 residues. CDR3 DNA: TGCGCCAGCAGCTTAGAACTAAGCGGCAATGAGCAGTTCTTC. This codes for CASSLELSGNEQFF. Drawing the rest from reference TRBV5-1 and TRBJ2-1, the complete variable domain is KAGVTQTPRYLIKTRGQQVTLSCSPISGHRSVSWYQQTPGQGLQFLFEYFSETQRNKGNFPGRFSGRQFSNSRSEMNVSTLELGDSALYLCASSLELSGNEQFFGPGTRLTVL.

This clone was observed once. The CDR3: CASSLRWGSSGNTIYF. The CDR3 bases are TGTGCCAGCAGTTTACGGTGGGGTAGCTCTGGAAACACCATATATTTT. The chain combines TRBV28 with TRBJ1-3; D call uncertain. The ends were cut back, 2 bases at V and 0 bases at J, with 11 bases in the middle. Per germline, CDR1 MDHEN and CDR2 SYDVKM. This CDR3 region has 16 residues.

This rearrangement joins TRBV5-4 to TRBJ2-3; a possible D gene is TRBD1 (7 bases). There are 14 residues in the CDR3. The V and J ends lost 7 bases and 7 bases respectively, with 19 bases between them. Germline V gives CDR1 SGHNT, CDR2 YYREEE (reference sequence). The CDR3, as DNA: TGTGCCAGCGGCCAGGGGGGACGGCAACATACGCAGTATTTT. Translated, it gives CASGQGGRQHTQYF.

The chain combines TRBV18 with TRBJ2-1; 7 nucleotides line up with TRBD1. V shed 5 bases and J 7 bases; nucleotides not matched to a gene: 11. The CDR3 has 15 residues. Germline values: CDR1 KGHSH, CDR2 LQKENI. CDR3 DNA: TGTGCCAGCTCAGACCGACAGGGTTATACGAATGAGCAGTTCTTC. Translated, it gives CASSDRQGYTNEQFF. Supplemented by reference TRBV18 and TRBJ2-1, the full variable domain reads NAGVMQNPRHLVRRRGQEARLRCSPMKGHSHVYWYRQLPEEGLKFMVYLQKENIIDESGMPKERFSAEFPKEGPSILRIQQVVRGDSAAYFCASSDRQGYTNEQFFGPGTRLTVL.

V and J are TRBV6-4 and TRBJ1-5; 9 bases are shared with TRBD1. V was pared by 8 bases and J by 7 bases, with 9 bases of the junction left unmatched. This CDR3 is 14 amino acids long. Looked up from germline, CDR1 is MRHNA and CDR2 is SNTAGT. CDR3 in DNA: TGTGCCAGCCTCGGGACAGGGTACGGGCAGCCCCAGCATTTT. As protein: CASLGTGYGQPQHF.

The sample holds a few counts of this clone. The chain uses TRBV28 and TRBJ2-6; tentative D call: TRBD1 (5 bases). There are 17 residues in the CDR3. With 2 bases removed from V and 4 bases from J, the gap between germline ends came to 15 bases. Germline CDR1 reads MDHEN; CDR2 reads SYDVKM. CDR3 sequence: CASSLIWQGSGANVLTF. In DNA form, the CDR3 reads TGTGCCAGCAGTTTAATTTGGCAGGGCTCCGGGGCCAACGTCCTGACTTTC. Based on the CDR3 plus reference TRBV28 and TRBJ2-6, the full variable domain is DVKVTQSSRYLVKRTGEKVFLECVQDMDHENMFWYRQDPGLGLRLIYFSYDVKMKEKGDIPEGYSVSREKKERFSLILESASTNQTSMYLCASSLIWQGSGANVLTFGAGSRLTVL.